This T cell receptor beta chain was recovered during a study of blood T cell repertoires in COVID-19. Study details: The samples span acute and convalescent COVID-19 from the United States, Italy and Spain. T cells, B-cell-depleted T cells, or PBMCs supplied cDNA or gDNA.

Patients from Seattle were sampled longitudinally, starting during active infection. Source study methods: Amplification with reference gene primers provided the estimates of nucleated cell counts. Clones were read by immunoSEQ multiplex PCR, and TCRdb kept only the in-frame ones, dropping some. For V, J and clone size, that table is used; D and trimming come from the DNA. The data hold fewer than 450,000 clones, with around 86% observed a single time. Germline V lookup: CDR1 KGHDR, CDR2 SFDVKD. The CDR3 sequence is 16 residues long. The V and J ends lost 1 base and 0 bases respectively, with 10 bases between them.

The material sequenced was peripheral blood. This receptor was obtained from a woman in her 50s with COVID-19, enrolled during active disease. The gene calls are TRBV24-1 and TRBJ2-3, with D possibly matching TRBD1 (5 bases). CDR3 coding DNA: TGTGCCACCAGTGATTTCGGACAAACTAGCACAGATACGCAGTATTTT. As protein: CATSDFGQTSTDTQYF.